This T cell receptor beta chain emerged from a study of PD-1 blockade in classical Hodgkin lymphoma. General study results and limits: Individuals who commenced nivolumab within less than 1 year of ASCT were excluded. Compared with baseline, CD4+ but not CD8+ TCR diversity had risen significantly by C4D1. No one has yet defined what causes the repertoire differences, which may be disease activity or prior therapy.

As for this clone: The antigen is unknown.

The CDR3 is 15 residues long. Germline-derived CDR1 and CDR2 are MGHRA and YSYEKL. Between the trimmed V and J ends, which lost 0 bases and 8 bases, there was a span of 14 bases. All patients experienced relapse after autologous stem cell transplantation, and brentuximab vedotin exposure was variable. Clones were sequenced by immunoSEQ multiplex PCR, and TCRdb holds only the in-frame ones, with some missing. The top ten hold under 30% of the sample, which has 14,000 to 15,000 clones, around 82% seen once. The chain couples TRBV4-1 to TRBJ2-1; a possible D gene is TRBD2 (5 bases). The sequenced sample was peripheral blood mononuclear cells (PBMCs), obtained before the second cycle of nivolumab. The clonotype was recovered from a human donor with classical Hodgkin lymphoma. The CDR3, as DNA: TGCGCCAGCAGCCAAGAAGAAGCTAGCATGGATGAGCAGTTCTTC. It specifies CASSQEEASMDEQFF.